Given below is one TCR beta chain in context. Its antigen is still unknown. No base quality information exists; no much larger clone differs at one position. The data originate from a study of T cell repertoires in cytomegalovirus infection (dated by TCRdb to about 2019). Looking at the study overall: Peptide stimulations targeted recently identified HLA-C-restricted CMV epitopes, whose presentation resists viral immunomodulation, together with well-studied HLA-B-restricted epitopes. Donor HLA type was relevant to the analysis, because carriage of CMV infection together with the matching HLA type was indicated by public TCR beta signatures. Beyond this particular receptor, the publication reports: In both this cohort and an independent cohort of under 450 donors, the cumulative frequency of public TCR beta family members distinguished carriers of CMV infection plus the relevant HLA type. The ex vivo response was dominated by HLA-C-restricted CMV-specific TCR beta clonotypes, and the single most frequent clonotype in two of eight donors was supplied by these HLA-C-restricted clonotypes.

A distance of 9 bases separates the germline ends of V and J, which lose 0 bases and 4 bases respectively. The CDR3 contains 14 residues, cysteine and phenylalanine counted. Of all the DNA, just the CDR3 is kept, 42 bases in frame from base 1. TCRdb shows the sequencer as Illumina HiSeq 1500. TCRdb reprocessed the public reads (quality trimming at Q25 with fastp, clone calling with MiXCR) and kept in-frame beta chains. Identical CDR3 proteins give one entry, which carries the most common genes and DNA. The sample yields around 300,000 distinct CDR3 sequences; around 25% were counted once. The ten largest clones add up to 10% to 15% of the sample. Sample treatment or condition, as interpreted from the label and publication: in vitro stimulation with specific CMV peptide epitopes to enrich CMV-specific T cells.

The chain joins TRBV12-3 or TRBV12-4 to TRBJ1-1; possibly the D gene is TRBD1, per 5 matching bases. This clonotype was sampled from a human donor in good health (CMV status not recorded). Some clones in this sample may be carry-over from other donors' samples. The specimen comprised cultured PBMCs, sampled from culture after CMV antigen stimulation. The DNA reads TGTGCCAGCAGTTTAGCCCAGGGATTCACTGAAGCTTTCTTT. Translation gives CASSLAQGFTEAFF.